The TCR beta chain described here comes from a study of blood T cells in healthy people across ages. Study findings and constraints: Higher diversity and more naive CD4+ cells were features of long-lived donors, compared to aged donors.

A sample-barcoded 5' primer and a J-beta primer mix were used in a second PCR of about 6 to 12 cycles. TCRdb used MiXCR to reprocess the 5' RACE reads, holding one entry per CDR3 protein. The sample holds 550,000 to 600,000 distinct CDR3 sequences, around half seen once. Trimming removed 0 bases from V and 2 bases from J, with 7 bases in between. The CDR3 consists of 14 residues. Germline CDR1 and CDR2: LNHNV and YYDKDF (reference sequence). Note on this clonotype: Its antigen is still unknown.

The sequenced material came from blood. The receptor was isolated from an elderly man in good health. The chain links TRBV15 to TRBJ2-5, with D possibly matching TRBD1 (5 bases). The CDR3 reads CATSREGPQETQYF. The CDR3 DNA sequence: TGTGCCACCAGCAGAGAGGGGCCTCAAGAGACCCAGTACTTC.